The sample holds many counts of the clone carrying this T cell receptor (beta chain). Its cognate antigen is unknown. The patients chosen for sequencing had shown expansion of CD8+CD57+ cells (detected by flow cytometry). Every patient had severe acquired aplastic anemia. No therapy had been given to the patients at the time of blood sampling. Germline V lookup: CDR1 SGHRS, CDR2 YFSETQ. Between the trimmed V and J ends, which lost 0 bases and 2 bases, there was a span of 9 bases. The CDR3 is 15 amino acids. TCR beta VDJ combinations and CDR3 sequences were profiled from genomic DNA. TCRdb re-called the reads through MiXCR, storing one row per CDR3 protein. Seen here are about 240,000 distinct CDR3 sequences, around 43% observed once, and the top ten hold 6.5% to 10%. The sample originates from a study of CD8+CD57+ T cells in acquired aplastic anemia. Overall study results and limits: Between patients and controls, CD8+ Simpson's diversity did not vary significantly.

This TCR derives from a human donor with aplastic anemia. Sequencing was carried out using sorted CD4+, CD8+, or CD8+CD57+ T cells (not recorded which) from PBMCs. The chain combines TRBV5-1 with TRBJ2-1; possibly TRBD2 for D (6 bases). CDR3: CASSLAASAYNEQFF. CDR3 nucleotides: TGCGCCAGCAGCTTGGCCGCTAGCGCCTACAATGAGCAGTTCTTC.